A single sample is the source of the 23 T cell receptor beta chains below, sequenced in a study of monozygotic twins with cystic fibrosis. Assay: immunoSEQ multiplex PCR; the TCRdb copy retains only in-frame clones and omits some. The data contain approximately 10,000 clones, about 98% of them seen just once; the ten biggest clones take up about 0.25%. Material: blood. These receptors were obtained from a girl aged 2 to 9 with cystic fibrosis.

This sequence joins TRBV29-1 and TRBJ1-2; 10 bases line up with TRBD1. The CDR3 covers 11 residues. J gave up 8 bases and V 6 bases, and 3 bases lay outside the gene matches. Germline V gene lookup returns CDR1 SQVTM and CDR2 ANQGSEA. CDR3: CSVLGQGGYTF. In DNA form, the CDR3 reads TGCAGCGTCCTGGGACAGGGGGGCTACACCTTC.

The rearrangement joins TRBV6-6 to TRBJ1-2; 7 bases line up with TRBD1. J was trimmed by 8 bases and V by 2 bases; bases with no gene match: 11. Germline CDR1 reads MNHNY; CDR2 reads SVGAGI (reference sequence). The CDR3 length is 15 residues. This CDR3 is CASSYGYGTESGYTF. The CDR3 DNA sequence: TGTGCCAGCAGTTACGGGTACGGGACAGAGAGCGGCTACACCTTC.

V usage is TRBV9 and J usage is TRBJ2-3, with unresolved D. Germline-derived CDR1 and CDR2 are SGDLS and YYNGEE. The CDR3 totals 13 residues. The V and J ends lost 2 bases and 2 bases respectively, with 6 bases between them. CDR3 protein: CASSVYPTDTQYF. DNA of the CDR3: TGTGCCAGCAGCGTGTACCCCACAGATACGCAGTATTTT.

The chain recombines TRBV6-1 with TRBJ1-2, with D maybe TRBD1 (6 bases). CDR1 MNHNS and CDR2 SASEGT come from the germline V gene. Trimming removed 0 bases at V and 2 bases at J, with 10 bases between. The CDR3 spans 15 residues. The CDR3 here is CASSEAGGLNYGYTF. CDR3 nucleotide sequence: TGTGCCAGCAGTGAAGCGGGGGGGCTCAACTATGGCTACACCTTC.

V and J are TRBV25-1 and TRBJ2-5, with TRBD1 matching over 7 bases. Germline assignment: CDR1 MGHDK and CDR2 SYGVNS. The trim removed 3 bases at V and 1 base at J, leaving 5 bases unmatched. The CDR3 has 15 residues. The CDR3 protein is CASSDPGQIQETQYF. CDR3 DNA: TGTGCCAGCAGTGACCCGGGACAGATCCAAGAGACCCAGTACTTC.

V usage is TRBV5-4 and J usage is TRBJ1-2, with a possible D match to TRBD1 (6 bases). The CDR3 has 14 residues. Trimming removed 3 bases at V and 7 bases at J, with 16 bases between. The germline CDR1 and CDR2 sequences are SGHNT and YYREEE (reference sequence). The CDR3 region has the DNA TGTGCCAGCAGCTCCAGACAGGAGATGCGTGGCTACACCTTC. It specifies CASSSRQEMRGYTF.

This chain connects TRBV7-8 to TRBJ1-1; 10 nucleotides agree with TRBD1. J was trimmed by 5 bases and V by 5 bases; bases with no gene match: 5. CDR3 size: 14 residues. The V gene's germline CDR1 is SGHVS and CDR2 FQNEAQ. The CDR3 sequence: CASSLGQGNTEAFF. CDR3 DNA sequence: TGTGCCAGCAGCCTGGGACAGGGGAATACTGAAGCTTTCTTT.

V is TRBV7-2 and J is TRBJ1-1; maybe TRBD1 (5 bases). Trimming took 5 bases from V and 0 from J, leaving 13 bases between them. Germline V lookup: CDR1 SGHTA, CDR2 FQGNSA. CDR3 length equals 15 residues. Here the CDR3 reads CASSQFRALNTEAFF. CDR3 coding DNA: TGTGCCAGCAGCCAATTCAGGGCTCTGAACACTGAAGCTTTCTTT.

This rearrangement joins TRBV29-1 to TRBJ2-1; unclear D gene. V was trimmed by 6 bases and J by 9 bases, leaving 12 bases between them. The CDR3 totals 11 residues. Germline V lookup: CDR1 SQVTM, CDR2 ANQGSEA. DNA for the CDR3: TGCAGCGTGGTGCCGGCCGGTGAGCAGTTCTTC. Protein product: CSVVPAGEQFF.

A single count supports this clone. V gene TRBV29-1 combines with J gene TRBJ1-5; 8 bases fit TRBD1. The CDR3 covers 14 residues. The germline CDR1 and CDR2 sequences are SQVTM and ANQGSEA. Trimming removed 7 bases from V and 5 bases from J; junction bases left unmatched: 10. Here the CDR3 DNA reads TGCAGCGCCTGGATACAGGGGGACGATCAGCCCCAGCATTTT. Translated, it gives CSAWIQGDDQPQHF.

This rearrangement joins TRBV7-2 to TRBJ2-1; D gene ambiguous. V was shortened by 0 bases and J by 10 bases, with 7 bases between the two germline ends. Germline lookup yields CDR1 SGHTA and CDR2 FQGNSA. The CDR3 is 12 residues long. The CDR3 DNA reads TGTGCCAGCAGCTTAGCGATGTCCGAGCAGTTCTTC. Its translation is CASSLAMSEQFF.

Here the CDR3 reads CASSLGGTTAEEQYF. CDR3 coding DNA: TGCGCCAGCAGCTTGGGGGGGACTACCGCGGAGGAGCAGTACTTC. The chain employs TRBV5-1 and TRBJ2-7; 7 nucleotides match TRBD2. After removal of 0 bases from V and 7 bases from J, the junction contained 10 bases not matched to a gene. The germline V gene encodes CDR1 SGHRS and CDR2 YFSETQ. This CDR3 is 15 amino acids long.

The chain is built from TRBV19 and TRBJ2-2; 8 bases are a match to TRBD1. Trimming at V came to 6 bases and at J to 4 bases, leaving 19 bases not matched to a gene. The germline V gene encodes CDR1 LNHDA and CDR2 SQIVND (reference sequence). The CDR3 totals 19 residues. This CDR3 reads CASSPYRPPGQGSTGELFF. The DNA for the CDR3 is TGTGCCAGTAGCCCGTATAGACCCCCCGGACAGGGAAGCACCGGGGAGCTGTTTTTT.

This clone was observed a single time. This chain links TRBV19 with TRBJ2-2, with D possibly matching TRBD1 (5 bases). Trimming shortened V by 5 bases and J by 1 base, and 14 bases separated the two germline ends. CDR1 is LNHDA, CDR2 SQIVND, per germline (reference sequence). The CDR3 consists of 16 residues. In DNA form, the CDR3 reads TGTGCCAGTAGTCCGCCGATGGGGCTGAACACCGGGGAGCTGTTTTTT. This gives the protein CASSPPMGLNTGELFF. Full variable domain (rest looked up from reference TRBV19 and TRBJ2-2): DGGITQSPKYLFRKEGQNVTLSCEQNLNHDAMYWYRQDPGQGLRLIYYSQIVNDFQKGDIAEGYSVSREKKESFPLTVTSAQKNPTAFYLCASSPPMGLNTGELFFGEGSRLTVL.

This clone is a singleton in its sample. J is TRBJ2-7 and V is TRBV11-2; TRBD1 agrees at 7 bases. V gave up 5 bases and J gave up 2 bases; unmatched junction bases: 12. Germline CDR1 reads SGHAT; CDR2 reads FQNNGV. The CDR3 totals 16 residues. CDR3 region: CASSPDPSRGTYEQYF. CDR3 in DNA: TGTGCCAGCAGCCCCGACCCGTCCAGGGGGACCTACGAGCAGTACTTC.

V and J are TRBV4-2 and TRBJ1-1; unclear D gene. V was shortened by 4 bases and J by 5 bases, with 11 bases between the two germline ends. Germline V CDR1 and CDR2: LGHNA, YNFKEQ. This CDR3 has 13 residues. In nucleotides, the CDR3 is TGTGCCAGCAGCCCCGTGAGGGTAACTGAAGCTTTCTTT. Its protein is CASSPVRVTEAFF.

The CDR3 DNA reads as TGTGCCAGCAGCCAAGGACTAGCGGGAGTCGAGCAGTACTTC. Translated, it gives CASSQGLAGVEQYF. The chain joins TRBV14 to TRBJ2-7; TRBD2 agrees at 12 bases. Germline assignment: CDR1 SGHDN and CDR2 FVKESK. The length of the CDR3 is 14 residues. The J segment lost 6 bases and the V segment lost 1 base, leaving 1 base of the junction unmatched.

This clone was detected only once. The V call is TRBV27, the J call TRBJ2-3; 10 bases fit TRBD2. The CDR3 loop spans 16 amino acids. The V and J ends lost 4 bases and 1 base, in that order; junction bases with no gene match: 5. Germline V gene lookup returns CDR1 MNHEY and CDR2 SMNVEV (reference sequence). DNA for the CDR3: TGTGCCAGCAGTTCTCTAGCGGGAGCGGGCACAGATACGCAGTATTTT. Protein: CASSSLAGAGTDTQYF.

The chain has TRBV2 and TRBJ1-2; D unresolved. Trimming stripped 3 bases from V and 3 bases from J, with 11 bases between. Germline CDR1 SNHLY, CDR2 FYNNEI. The CDR3 is 14 residues long. The CDR3 coding sequence is TGTGCCAGCAGTGAGAGTATAGGGTACTATGGCTACACCTTC. Translating it yields CASSESIGYYGYTF.

V and J are TRBV19 and TRBJ2-1, with 7 positions matching TRBD2. The CDR3 totals 15 residues. CDR1 is LNHDA and CDR2 is SQIVND in the germline V gene (reference sequence). Trimming took 5 bases from V and 4 from J; bases not matched to a gene: 8. The CDR3 coding sequence is TGTGCCAGTAGTGATACCCCTAGCGGTTACAATGAGCAGTTCTTC. It specifies CASSDTPSGYNEQFF.

The chain has TRBV4-2 and TRBJ2-7; 8 bases map to TRBD2. The V segment lost 0 bases and the J segment 6 bases; nucleotides outside the gene matches: 4. The CDR3 spans 14 residues. The germline V gene has CDR1 LGHNA and CDR2 YNFKEQ. The DNA of the CDR3 is TGTGCCAGCAGCCAAGAAGCGGGAGTTATCGAGCAGTACTTC. Its protein product is CASSQEAGVIEQYF.

This sequence joins TRBV7-9 and TRBJ2-7; 13 nucleotides match TRBD2. J was trimmed by 5 bases and V by 5 bases; bases with no gene match: 9. Germline V gene lookup returns CDR1 SEHNR and CDR2 FQNEAQ (reference sequence). CDR3 length: 16 residues. The CDR3 sequence is CASSPRTSGRTHEQYF. CDR3 bases: TGTGCCAGCAGCCCCCGGACTAGCGGGAGAACCCACGAGCAGTACTTC.

This rearrangement joins TRBV18 to TRBJ2-1, with TRBD1 matching over 12 bases. V was clipped by 6 bases and J by 8 bases; unmatched bases: 8. CDR3 length: 15 amino acids. Germline CDR1 KGHSH, CDR2 LQKENI. The CDR3 DNA reads as TGTGCCAGCTCCCTTTTAGGGACAGGGGGCGATGAGCAGTTCTTC. Amino acids: CASSLLGTGGDEQFF.